The rows below give T cell receptor beta chains drawn from one sample of a study of CD8 T cells in ankylosing spondylitis. TCRdb re-called the 5' RACE reads with MiXCR, one entry per CDR3 protein. The sample has under 250,000 distinct CDR3 sequences, roughly 24% seen once. Sequencing was performed on blood, either unsorted or a sorted T cell fraction (not recorded which). These receptors came from a male donor with ankylosing spondylitis or in good health (not recorded which). The CDR3 runs from the conserved cysteine through the conserved F or W. D genes are given only for firm matches. Only part of the rows carry a size: once, few, many, or a class if the clone is expanded.

v_gene: TRBV5-1; abundance: many; d_gene: TRBD2; j_gene: TRBJ2-7; CDR3nt: TGCGCCAGCAGCTCAGGGTCACTAGCGGGAGTCCCCTACGAGCAGTACTTC; CDR3aa: CASSSGSLAGVPYEQYF
v_gene: TRBV20-1; abundance: -; d_gene: -; j_gene: TRBJ1-1; CDR3nt: TGCAGTGCTAGAGATGGAGGACCCATGAGCCCCTTT; CDR3aa: CSARDGGPMSPF
v_gene: TRBV7-8; abundance: -; d_gene: -; j_gene: TRBJ2-1; CDR3nt: TGTGCCAGCAGCGAACGGACCCTTCGCAATGAGCAGTTCTTC; CDR3aa: CASSERTLRNEQFF
v_gene: TRBV10-3; abundance: many; d_gene: -; j_gene: TRBJ2-1; CDR3nt: TGTGCCATCAGTGAGCCTCCCGGGGGCGGGGAAAACAATGAGCAGTTCTTC; CDR3aa: CAISEPPGGGENNEQFF
v_gene: TRBV6-1; abundance: -; d_gene: TRBD1; j_gene: TRBJ2-1; CDR3nt: TGTGCCAGCAGCCGGGACAGTGTGGGTAATGAGCAGTTCTTC; CDR3aa: CASSRDSVGNEQFF
v_gene: TRBV29-1; abundance: many; d_gene: -; j_gene: TRBJ1-2; CDR3nt: TGCAGCGTTGGGGCGGGGAATAACTATGGCTACACCTTC; CDR3aa: CSVGAGNNYGYTF
v_gene: TRBV7-2; abundance: -; d_gene: -; j_gene: TRBJ2-1; CDR3nt: TGTGCCAGCAGCGAATATAGTGGGTACAATGAGCAGTTCTTC; CDR3aa: CASSEYSGYNEQFF
v_gene: TRBV5-1; abundance: many; d_gene: -; j_gene: TRBJ2-5; CDR3nt: TGCGCCAGCCGGAGAGAGGGGTTGGAGACCCAGTACTTC; CDR3aa: CASRREGLETQYF
v_gene: TRBV20-1; abundance: few; d_gene: TRBD2; j_gene: TRBJ2-1; CDR3nt: TGCAGTGCTAGAGATGGCGCTAGCGGGAGGGGGAATGAGCAGTTCTTC; CDR3aa: CSARDGASGRGNEQFF
v_gene: TRBV12-3/TRBV12-4; abundance: many; d_gene: -; j_gene: TRBJ2-2; CDR3nt: TGTGCCAGCAGTTTACAGGAGACCGGGGAGCTGTTTTTT; CDR3aa: CASSLQETGELFF
v_gene: TRBV19; abundance: few; d_gene: TRBD2; j_gene: TRBJ2-1; CDR3nt: TGTGCCAGTAGTACCTGGGGACTAGCGGGAAGGAATGAGCAGTTCTTC; CDR3aa: CASSTWGLAGRNEQFF
v_gene: TRBV20-1; abundance: few; d_gene: -; j_gene: TRBJ2-2; CDR3nt: TGCAGTGCTAGAACCGGGACGGCGAACACCGGGGAGCTGTTTTTT; CDR3aa: CSARTGTANTGELFF
v_gene: TRBV7-6; abundance: -; d_gene: -; j_gene: TRBJ1-6; CDR3nt: TGTGCCAGCAGCCCAACAGAGACGCATTCACCCCTCCACTTT; CDR3aa: CASSPTETHSPLHF
v_gene: TRBV20-1; abundance: few; d_gene: -; j_gene: TRBJ2-7; CDR3nt: TGCAGTGCTAGGGATGGGGGCTACGAGCAGTACTTC; CDR3aa: CSARDGGYEQYF
v_gene: TRBV5-1; abundance: -; d_gene: TRBD2; j_gene: TRBJ2-1; CDR3nt: TGCGCCAGCAGTTCACGACTAGCAAACAATGAGCAGTTCTTC; CDR3aa: CASSSRLANNEQFF
v_gene: TRBV6-2/TRBV6-3; abundance: once; d_gene: TRBD2; j_gene: TRBJ2-5; CDR3nt: TGTGCCAGCAGCCGGCCAGCGGGAGGCCGACAAGAGACCCAGTACTTC; CDR3aa: CASSRPAGGRQETQYF
v_gene: TRBV20-1; abundance: -; d_gene: -; j_gene: TRBJ1-2; CDR3nt: TGCAGTGCTAGAACCAGGGCCCCTAACTATGGCTACACCTTC; CDR3aa: CSARTRAPNYGYTF
v_gene: TRBV12-3/TRBV12-4; abundance: many; d_gene: -; j_gene: TRBJ2-1; CDR3nt: TGTGCCAGCAGTTTATTTCCTAGTTGGGGGTTC; CDR3aa: CASSLFPSWGF
v_gene: TRBV7-2; abundance: -; d_gene: -; j_gene: TRBJ1-5; CDR3nt: TGTGCCAGCAGCTCAACCAGCTATTCTCCAAAGGATTTT; CDR3aa: CASSSTSYSPKDF
v_gene: TRBV29-1; abundance: -; d_gene: -; j_gene: TRBJ2-4; CDR3nt: TGCAGCGTTGACAAGGGCAAAAACATTCAGTACTTC; CDR3aa: CSVDKGKNIQYF
v_gene: TRBV12-3/TRBV12-4; abundance: -; d_gene: TRBD1; j_gene: TRBJ1-5; CDR3nt: TGTGCCAGCGGACAGGGGGCCGGTCAGCCCCAGCATTTT; CDR3aa: CASGQGAGQPQHF
v_gene: TRBV29-1; abundance: few; d_gene: -; j_gene: TRBJ1-2; CDR3nt: TGCAGCGTTGAAACTGGCTTTGGCTACACCTTC; CDR3aa: CSVETGFGYTF
v_gene: TRBV9; abundance: few; d_gene: TRBD2; j_gene: TRBJ2-2; CDR3nt: TGTGCCAGCAGATCTAGCGGGAGTACCGGGGAGCTGTTTTTT; CDR3aa: CASRSSGSTGELFF
v_gene: TRBV5-6; abundance: many; d_gene: TRBD1; j_gene: TRBJ1-1; CDR3nt: TGTGCCAGCAGCACCGCAGGGGGCGCGTACACTGAAGCTTTCTTT; CDR3aa: CASSTAGGAYTEAFF
v_gene: TRBV20-1; abundance: -; d_gene: -; j_gene: TRBJ2-7; CDR3nt: TGCAGTGCCAGCGAGGTCTCCTACGAGCAGTACTTC; CDR3aa: CSASEVSYEQYF
v_gene: TRBV7-6; abundance: -; d_gene: TRBD2; j_gene: TRBJ2-7; CDR3nt: TGTGCCAGCAGCGCCGGGAGGTCCTACGAGCAGTACTTC; CDR3aa: CASSAGRSYEQYF
v_gene: TRBV20-1; abundance: many; d_gene: TRBD2; j_gene: TRBJ2-1; CDR3nt: TGCAGTGCTAGAGATCTAGCGGGAGTCAACAATGAGCAGTTCTTC; CDR3aa: CSARDLAGVNNEQFF
v_gene: TRBV20-1; abundance: -; d_gene: -; j_gene: TRBJ1-5; CDR3nt: TGCAGTGCTAGAGCAAATGGGAATAGCAATCAGCCCCAGCATTTT; CDR3aa: CSARANGNSNQPQHF
v_gene: TRBV7-6; abundance: -; d_gene: -; j_gene: TRBJ2-3; CDR3nt: TGTGCCAGCAGCTTAGGCGCGGAGGGTACGCAGTATTTT; CDR3aa: CASSLGAEGTQYF
v_gene: TRBV20-1; abundance: many; d_gene: TRBD2; j_gene: TRBJ2-1; CDR3nt: TGCAGTGCTTCGCCTAGCGGATACAATGAGCAGTTCTTC; CDR3aa: CSASPSGYNEQFF
v_gene: TRBV20-1; abundance: many; d_gene: TRBD2; j_gene: TRBJ2-3; CDR3nt: TGCAGTGCTACAACGGGACTAGCGGGAGGTCGGAAGGATACGCAGTATTTT; CDR3aa: CSATTGLAGGRKDTQYF
v_gene: TRBV20-1; abundance: -; d_gene: TRBD2; j_gene: TRBJ2-6; CDR3nt: TGCAGTGCAAGCGGGGCTAGCGGTGGCTCTGGGGCCAACGTCCTGACTTTC; CDR3aa: CSASGASGGSGANVLTF
v_gene: TRBV11-2; abundance: many; d_gene: TRBD1; j_gene: TRBJ2-7; CDR3nt: TGTGCCAGCAGCTTATGGGACAGGGGTCCCGAGCAGTACTTC; CDR3aa: CASSLWDRGPEQYF
v_gene: TRBV5-6; abundance: many; d_gene: TRBD2; j_gene: TRBJ2-1; CDR3nt: TGTGCCAGCAGTTTAGCGGGAGCCATAAATGAGCAGTTCTTC; CDR3aa: CASSLAGAINEQFF
v_gene: TRBV20-1; abundance: many; d_gene: TRBD1; j_gene: TRBJ1-5; CDR3nt: TGCAGTGCCGTAGGGACAGGGAGGGAGACGAATCAGCCCCAGCATTTT; CDR3aa: CSAVGTGRETNQPQHF
v_gene: TRBV5-1; abundance: few; d_gene: TRBD1; j_gene: TRBJ2-7; CDR3nt: TGCGCCAGCAGCGACGGATCAACAGGGGTACGGCGCGAGCAGTACTTC; CDR3aa: CASSDGSTGVRREQYF
v_gene: TRBV5-1; abundance: many; d_gene: -; j_gene: TRBJ1-1; CDR3nt: TGCGCCAGCAGCTTGGTTGCCAGGGACACTGAAGCTTTCTTT; CDR3aa: CASSLVARDTEAFF
v_gene: TRBV12-3/TRBV12-4; abundance: -; d_gene: TRBD2; j_gene: TRBJ2-3; CDR3nt: TGTGCCAGCAGCACCGCGGCGGGAGGGCGAGATACGCAGTATTTT; CDR3aa: CASSTAAGGRDTQYF
v_gene: TRBV20-1; abundance: -; d_gene: TRBD2; j_gene: TRBJ2-7; CDR3nt: TGCAGTGCTAGTAGTGGCGGGAGGGTCGGAGTCGAGCAGTACTTC; CDR3aa: CSASSGGRVGVEQYF
v_gene: TRBV5-4; abundance: many; d_gene: -; j_gene: TRBJ2-5; CDR3nt: TGTGCCAGCAGCTTAGTGAATGAAGAGACCCAGTACTTC; CDR3aa: CASSLVNEETQYF
v_gene: TRBV5-1; abundance: many; d_gene: -; j_gene: TRBJ2-3; CDR3nt: TGCGCCAGCAGCTGGAGTACGAAGTTCGACGGCACAGATACGCAGTATTTT; CDR3aa: CASSWSTKFDGTDTQYF
v_gene: TRBV6-1; abundance: -; d_gene: TRBD1; j_gene: TRBJ2-2; CDR3nt: TGTGCCAGCAGTAAAACGACAGGGGTGAACACCGGGGAGCTGTTTTTT; CDR3aa: CASSKTTGVNTGELFF
v_gene: TRBV29-1; abundance: once; d_gene: -; j_gene: TRBJ1-1; CDR3nt: TGCAGCGTTGGGGGCAGGGAGAACACTGAAGCTTTCTTT; CDR3aa: CSVGGRENTEAFF
v_gene: TRBV10-3; abundance: many; d_gene: TRBD1; j_gene: TRBJ2-7; CDR3nt: TGTGCCATACGAACAGGGGGCTCCTACGAGCAGTACTTC; CDR3aa: CAIRTGGSYEQYF
v_gene: TRBV5-1; abundance: -; d_gene: -; j_gene: TRBJ1-2; CDR3nt: TGCGCCAGCAGCGTAACAGGGCCTTCTGGCCATGGCTACACCTTC; CDR3aa: CASSVTGPSGHGYTF
v_gene: TRBV28; abundance: -; d_gene: -; j_gene: TRBJ2-2; CDR3nt: TGTGCCAGCAGTTGGGGGGCCACTGTCGGGGAGCTGTTTTTT; CDR3aa: CASSWGATVGELFF
v_gene: TRBV7-2; abundance: many; d_gene: -; j_gene: TRBJ1-4; CDR3nt: TGTGCCAGCAGCTTAGTTTCGATTTCTGCAACTAATGAAAAACTGTTTTTT; CDR3aa: CASSLVSISATNEKLFF
v_gene: TRBV7-2; abundance: many; d_gene: -; j_gene: TRBJ1-4; CDR3nt: TGTGCCAGCAGCTTCGGACCCGGGATTGAAAAACTGTTTTTT; CDR3aa: CASSFGPGIEKLFF
v_gene: TRBV20-1; abundance: few; d_gene: TRBD2; j_gene: TRBJ2-7; CDR3nt: TGCAGTGCTAGAGATCGTCGAGCGGGAGACGAGCAGTACTTC; CDR3aa: CSARDRRAGDEQYF
v_gene: TRBV29-1; abundance: many; d_gene: TRBD1; j_gene: TRBJ2-2; CDR3nt: TGCAGCGCTGGGGGACAGCTTCGTGGCACCGGGGAGCTGTTTTTT; CDR3aa: CSAGGQLRGTGELFF
v_gene: TRBV6-2/TRBV6-3; abundance: -; d_gene: -; j_gene: TRBJ2-7; CDR3nt: TGTGCCAGCAGCCCCGGAGGGGGGTTGGCCTACGAGCAGTACTTC; CDR3aa: CASSPGGGLAYEQYF
v_gene: TRBV20-1; abundance: few; d_gene: -; j_gene: TRBJ2-7; CDR3nt: TGCAGTGCAGGCGGAGCGTCCCCCTACGAGCAGTACTTC; CDR3aa: CSAGGASPYEQYF
v_gene: TRBV15; abundance: many; d_gene: -; j_gene: TRBJ2-2; CDR3nt: TGTGCATCGCAAAGGGATACCAACACCGGGGAGCTGTTTTTT; CDR3aa: CASQRDTNTGELFF
v_gene: TRBV9; abundance: many; d_gene: TRBD2; j_gene: TRBJ2-1; CDR3nt: TGTGCCAGCAGCGCACCCGGGACTAGCGGGAGTAATGAGCAGTTCTTC; CDR3aa: CASSAPGTSGSNEQFF
v_gene: TRBV6-2/TRBV6-3; abundance: -; d_gene: -; j_gene: TRBJ1-5; CDR3nt: TGTGCCAGCAGTTACACCATCGGGGACAAGGAGAATCAGCCCCAGCATTTT; CDR3aa: CASSYTIGDKENQPQHF
v_gene: TRBV20-1; abundance: -; d_gene: TRBD2; j_gene: TRBJ2-7; CDR3nt: TGCAGTGCTAGAGTTGGCGGGAGCTTCTACGAGCAGTACTTC; CDR3aa: CSARVGGSFYEQYF
v_gene: TRBV12-3/TRBV12-4; abundance: -; d_gene: -; j_gene: TRBJ2-7; CDR3nt: TGTGCCAGCAGCCGTGAGTACGAGCAGTACTTC; CDR3aa: CASSREYEQYF
v_gene: TRBV28; abundance: many; d_gene: -; j_gene: TRBJ2-1; CDR3nt: TGTGCCAGCAGTTTTCGGGCAGGCGGGCAGTTCTTC; CDR3aa: CASSFRAGGQFF
v_gene: TRBV18; abundance: -; d_gene: -; j_gene: TRBJ2-5; CDR3nt: TGTGCCAGCTCACCTGGGACGGAAAAAGAGACCCAGTACTTC; CDR3aa: CASSPGTEKETQYF